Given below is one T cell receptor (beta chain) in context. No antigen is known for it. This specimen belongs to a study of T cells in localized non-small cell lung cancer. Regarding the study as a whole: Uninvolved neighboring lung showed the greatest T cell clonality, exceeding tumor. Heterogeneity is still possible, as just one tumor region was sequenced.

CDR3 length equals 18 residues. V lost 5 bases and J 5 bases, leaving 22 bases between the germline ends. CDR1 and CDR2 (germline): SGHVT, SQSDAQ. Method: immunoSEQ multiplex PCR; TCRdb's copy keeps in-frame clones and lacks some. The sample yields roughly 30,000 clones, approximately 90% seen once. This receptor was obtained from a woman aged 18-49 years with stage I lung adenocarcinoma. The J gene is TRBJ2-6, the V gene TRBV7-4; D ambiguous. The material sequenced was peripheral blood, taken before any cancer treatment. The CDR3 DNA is TGTGCCAGCAGCGCGCGCGGCAGCTCACAAAGTCGGGCCAACGTCCTGACTTTC. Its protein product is CASSARGSSQSRANVLTF.